Listed here are 25 T cell receptor beta chains from one sample, sequenced in a study of regulatory T cells in long-lasting Graves disease (dated by TCRdb to the early 2020s). The sample's time point label is to be understood as: newly diagnosed GD, antithyroid drugs for less than 3 months. For both TCR sequencing and RNA sequencing, RNA was extracted from PBMCs in TRIzol. The library was made by multiplex PCR. Sequenced using an Illumina HiSeq 4000. To build TCR beta libraries, CDR3 regions were amplified by Arm-PCR using iRepertoire HTBI primers. The raw public reads went through TCRdb reprocessing: fastp at Q25, MiXCR clone calling, in-frame beta chains kept. Records with the same CDR3 protein are collapsed into one entry carrying the most frequent genes and DNA. A total of about 360,000 distinct CDR3 sequences appear in this sample, 15% to 20% of them only once. The ten top clones hold roughly 21% of the sample.

These data also formed part of another study, on T cells in Graves' hyperthyroidism and ophthalmopathy.

The sample consisted of peripheral blood mononuclear cells (PBMCs), taken at new diagnosis, from a patient treated with antithyroid drugs. These receptors were taken from a woman aged 18 to 35 with Graves disease. Donor details come from another sample of the same person, matched by shared clones.

V usage is TRBV15 and J usage is TRBJ2-7; TRBD1 aligns across 7 bases. Germline-derived CDR1 and CDR2 are LNHNV and YYDKDF (reference sequence). The CDR3 is 16 residues long. The V and J ends lost 0 bases and 7 bases, in that order; junction bases with no gene match: 12. In DNA form, the CDR3 reads TGTGCCACCAGCAGAGATAGGGGACAGAGGTTTTTAGAGCAGTACTTC. This encodes CATSRDRGQRFLEQYF.

This clonotype was seen many times. The rearrangement uses TRBV13 and TRBJ2-3; D remains unclear. V shed 3 bases and J shed 4 bases, with 8 bases lying between them. The germline gives CDR1 PRHDT, CDR2 FYEKMQ (reference sequence). The CDR3 covers 13 residues. The CDR3 bases are TGTGCCAGCAGCTTTGTGGCGGCAGATACGCAGTATTTT. Its protein product is CASSFVAADTQYF.

The V gene is TRBV30, the J gene TRBJ2-2; no reliable D call. Trimming took 6 bases from V and 0 from J, leaving 17 bases between them. CDR3 length equals 16 residues. The germline CDR1 and CDR2 sequences are GTSNPN and SVGIG (reference sequence). This CDR3 reads CACQIPLIANTGELFF. The CDR3 DNA follows: TGTGCCTGTCAGATCCCGCTGATCGCGAACACCGGGGAGCTGTTTTTT.

This clonotype was detected ten times or more. The chain is built from TRBV27 and TRBJ2-5; D may correspond to TRBD1 or TRBD2 (7 bases each). Germline loops: CDR1 MNHEY, CDR2 SMNVEV (reference sequence). The CDR3 is 12 amino acids. The V end was cut by 5 bases, the J end by 10 bases, with 14 bases between. CDR3 nucleotide sequence: TGTGCCAGCAGTCCCAGGGGGGGCGGCCAGTACTTC. Encoded protein: CASSPRGGGQYF.

As concerns this clonotype: A much larger clone differs from this one at a single base, so this may be a read error. The chain couples TRBV28 to TRBJ2-1, with 7 positions matching TRBD2. V lost 4 bases to trimming and J lost 5 bases; unmatched junction nucleotides: 11. Germline values: CDR1 MDHEN, CDR2 SYDVKM. The CDR3 runs 16 residues. The CDR3 sequence is CASSSLAALPHNEQFF. The CDR3 region has the DNA TGTGCCAGCAGTTCGCTAGCGGCCCTACCCCACAATGAGCAGTTCTTC.

In its sample, this clonotype was seen many times. The chain employs TRBV13 and TRBJ2-5, with 7 bases fitting TRBD2. V was pared by 5 bases and J by 2 bases, with 8 bases of the junction left unmatched. Looked up from germline, CDR1 is PRHDT and CDR2 is FYEKMQ (reference sequence). This CDR3 spans 15 amino acids. The CDR3 nucleotides are TGTGCCAGCAGCCCTACTAGCGCCGAACAAGAGACCCAGTACTTC. Its protein product is CASSPTSAEQETQYF.

Worth noting for this clonotype: A much more abundant neighbour one base away suggests this may be a read error. The gene calls are TRBV5-1 and TRBJ2-5; 15 nucleotides align to TRBD2. The CDR3 is 20 residues long. Germline CDR1 and CDR2: SGHRS and YFSETQ. CDR3 nucleotides: TGCGCCAGCAGCGGCCAGCGGTTTGGGACTAGCGGGGGGCCCCAAGGGACCCAGTACTTC. Residues: CASSGQRFGTSGGPQGTQYF.

This clonotype was found many times. V and J are TRBV2 and TRBJ1-1; D unclear. Germline assignment: CDR1 SNHLY and CDR2 FYNNEI. V lost 3 bases and J lost 5, with 10 bases in between. The CDR3 has 13 residues. CDR3 sequence (DNA): TGTGCCAGCAGTGACCCGGATGGGACTGAAGCTTTCTTT. Its translation is CASSDPDGTEAFF.

This clonotype was picked up many times. The chain uses TRBV28 and TRBJ2-2; D possibly corresponds to TRBD1 (6 bases). This CDR3 is built from 15 residues. V lost 6 bases and J 3 bases, leaving 14 bases between the germline ends. In germline, CDR1 is MDHEN, CDR2 SYDVKM. The CDR3 DNA is TGTGCCAGCAGCTCCGGACAGCGAGACACCGGGGAGCTGTTTTTT. Encoded protein: CASSSGQRDTGELFF.

This clonotype was found once. V gene TRBV6-5 combines with J gene TRBJ1-3, with unresolved D. CDR3 length equals 14 residues. CDR1 and CDR2 from the germline V gene are MNHEY and SVGAGI. The V and J ends lost 2 bases and 2 bases respectively, with 7 bases between them. CDR3: CASSYDGAGNTIYF. DNA for the CDR3: TGTGCCAGCAGTTACGACGGGGCTGGAAACACCATATATTTT.

This clonotype has at least ten counts. The rearrangement uses TRBV28 and TRBJ2-7, with 8 bases matching TRBD1. V shed 1 base and J 9 bases; nucleotides not matched to a gene: 8. The CDR3 length is 14 residues. The germline V gene encodes CDR1 MDHEN and CDR2 SYDVKM. The CDR3 is CASSLLVQGAVQYF. In DNA, the CDR3 is TGTGCCAGCAGTTTATTGGTGCAGGGGGCGGTGCAGTACTTC.

This clonotype was recorded a few times. The chain recombines TRBV6-1 with TRBJ2-2; TRBD1 matches at 9 bases. Germline CDR1 reads MNHNS; CDR2 reads SASEGT. The CDR3 is made up of 15 amino acids. V was pared by 6 bases and J by 7 bases, with 9 bases of the junction left unmatched. CDR3 sequence reads: CASRTGTGRGGELFF. In nucleotides, the CDR3 is TGTGCCAGCAGGACCGGGACAGGGAGAGGCGGGGAGCTGTTTTTT.

This clonotype was detected ten times or more. The chain uses TRBV18 and TRBJ1-3; TRBD1 might be the D (6 bases). V was shortened by 3 bases and J by 0 bases, with 12 bases between the two germline ends. This CDR3 has 16 amino acids. Germline V CDR1 and CDR2: KGHSH, LQKENI. CDR3 nucleotides: TGTGCCAGCTCACCCCCGACAGGCTTCTCTGGAAACACCATATATTTT. Translating it yields CASSPPTGFSGNTIYF.

This clonotype was observed many times. The V gene is TRBV2, the J gene TRBJ1-5; D unresolved. The CDR3 totals 12 residues. Trimming cost V 6 bases and J 11 bases, with 14 bases left between them. Germline assignment: CDR1 SNHLY and CDR2 FYNNEI. The CDR3 region has the DNA TGTGCCAGCAGGGAAACTACACCCACCCAGCATTTT. This sequence encodes CASRETTPTQHF.

The genes are TRBV6-1 and TRBJ2-2, with 10 bases matching TRBD2. J lost 0 bases, V lost 6 bases, and 7 bases had no gene match. In germline, CDR1 is MNHNS, CDR2 SASEGT. This CDR3 has 17 residues. CDR3 residues: CASSRAAGGANTGELFF. The CDR3 DNA reads as TGTGCCAGCAGCCGAGCAGCGGGAGGGGCGAACACCGGGGAGCTGTTTTTT.

Concerning this clonotype itself: The final CDR3 position lacks the conserved phenylalanine or tryptophan, pointing to a likely read error. The V call is TRBV7-8, the J call TRBJ1-5; D is perhaps TRBD1 (5 bases). The CDR3 is made up of 16 amino acids. The germline gives CDR1 SGHVS, CDR2 FQNEAQ. The CDR3, as DNA: TGTGCCAGCAGCCAGGGCGTCGGAGTTAGCAATCAGCCGCAGCATCTT. This sequence encodes CASSQGVGVSNQPQHL.

The chain recombines TRBV28 with TRBJ1-2, with 8 bases identical to TRBD1. The CDR3 is 16 amino acids. Trimming cost V 1 base and J 3 bases; bases outside gene matches: 7. Germline CDR1 reads MDHEN; CDR2 reads SYDVKM. The DNA of the CDR3 is TGTGCCAGCAGTTTATTCCCGGACAGGGTCTACTATGGCTACACCTTC. Amino acids: CASSLFPDRVYYGYTF.

Comments on this clonotype: Germline and junction disagree at one end, which may indicate a read error. V usage is TRBV2 and J usage is TRBJ2-2, with D unclear. Germline CDR1 and CDR2: SNHLY and FYNNEI. The CDR3 spans 14 residues. The CDR3 loop is CAGSENPYTGELFF. In DNA, the CDR3 is TGTGCCGGCAGTGAAAATCCGTACACCGGGGAGCTGTTTTTT. Drawing the rest from reference TRBV2 and TRBJ2-2, the complete variable domain is EPEVTQTPSHQVTQMGQEVILRCVPISNHLYFYWYRQILGQKVEFLVSFYNNEISEKSEIFDDQFSVERPDGSNFTLKIRSTKLEDSAMYFCAGSENPYTGELFFGEGSRLTVL.

This rearrangement joins TRBV13 to TRBJ1-6; D ambiguous. Germline V lookup: CDR1 PRHDT, CDR2 FYEKMQ (reference sequence). V lost 2 bases to trimming and J lost 9 bases, with 11 bases between them. CDR3 length: 14 residues. For the CDR3, the DNA is TGTGCCAGCAGCTTAACCGATATTGTTTCACCCCTCCACTTT. Protein: CASSLTDIVSPLHF.

This clonotype was seen only a few times. V gene TRBV19 combines with J gene TRBJ1-4; 7 bases are a match to TRBD1. The length of the CDR3 is 16 residues. V dropped 4 bases and J dropped 7; count of bases not matched to a gene: 12. Per germline, CDR1 LNHDA and CDR2 SQIVND (reference sequence). DNA of the CDR3: TGTGCCAGTAGTACTTCTCCGACAGGGATCGGTGAAAAACTGTTTTTT. Translating it yields CASSTSPTGIGEKLFF.

CDR3 sequence reads: CASSLRGAYGYTF. The CDR3, as DNA: TGTGCCAGCAGCCTGCGGGGGGCCTATGGCTACACCTTC. The chain recombines TRBV14 with TRBJ1-2, with TRBD1 as a possible D gene (6 bases). The germline V gene encodes CDR1 SGHDN and CDR2 FVKESK. Trimming shortened V by 4 bases and J by 4 bases, and 10 bases separated the two germline ends. The CDR3 has 13 amino acids. Combining the CDR3 with reference TRBV14 and TRBJ1-2 gives the whole variable domain EAGVTQFPSHSVIEKGQTVTLRCDPISGHDNLYWYRRVMGKEIKFLLHFVKESKQDESGMPNNRFLAERTGGTYSTLKVQPAELEDSGVYFCASSLRGAYGYTFGSGTRLTVV.

This clonotype has just a few counts. The CDR3, as DNA: TGTGCCAGCAGCTTTCGAGCGGGAGAGTACAATGAGCAGTTCTTC. Translating it yields CASSFRAGEYNEQFF. The gene calls are TRBV11-2 and TRBJ2-1; 8 bases are a match to TRBD2. Trimming removed 3 bases from V and 4 bases from J; junction bases left unmatched: 5. The CDR3 loop spans 15 amino acids. Germline V CDR1 and CDR2: SGHAT, FQNNGV.

The chain recombines TRBV5-1 with TRBJ1-1; 8 bases map to TRBD1. CDR1 is SGHRS, CDR2 YFSETQ, per germline. The CDR3 loop spans 16 amino acids. V was clipped by 4 bases and J by 0 bases; unmatched bases: 8. CDR3 in amino acids: CASSSQGTGLNTEAFF. The CDR3, as DNA: TGCGCCAGCAGCAGCCAAGGGACAGGCTTGAACACTGAAGCTTTCTTT.

This clonotype appeared many times. V and J are TRBV5-1 and TRBJ2-1; weak D call: TRBD2 (5 bases). The V end lost 4 bases, the J end lost 8 bases, and 10 bases lay between the germline ends. CDR3 size: 12 residues. CDR1 is SGHRS, CDR2 YFSETQ, per germline. CDR3: CASSRDNYEQFF. The DNA for the CDR3 is TGCGCCAGCAGCCGGGATAATTATGAGCAGTTCTTC.

This clonotype was picked up a small number of times. The chain combines TRBV7-9 with TRBJ1-1; D is unclear. CDR3 length: 12 amino acids. The V end lost 7 bases, the J end lost 5 bases, and 11 bases lay between the germline ends. CDR1 and CDR2 (germline): SEHNR, FQNEAQ (reference sequence). CDR3: CASTSDGTEAFF. The CDR3 nucleotides read TGTGCCAGCACTTCTGATGGGACTGAAGCTTTCTTT.